The 17 T cell receptor beta chains in this list originate from one sample, sequenced in a study of CD8+CD57+ T cells in acquired aplastic anemia. Template material for TCR beta VDJ and CDR3 profiling consisted of genomic DNA. TCRdb fed the reads into MiXCR, producing one record per CDR3 protein. This table holds roughly 190,000 distinct CDR3 sequences, approximately 48% found once. Selection for sequencing was limited to patients who had shown CD8+CD57+ cell expansion by flow cytometry. Sequenced sample: sorted CD4+, CD8+, or CD8+CD57+ T cells (not recorded which) from PBMCs. Receptors were obtained from a human donor with aplastic anemia.

This sequence joins TRBV7-8 and TRBJ2-7, with TRBD1 matching over 9 bases. Trimming cost V 3 bases and J 2 bases; bases outside gene matches: 8. The CDR3 has 16 residues. CDR1 is SGHVS and CDR2 is FQNEAQ in the germline V gene. The CDR3 DNA reads as TGTGCCAGCAGCTTGGCCGGGACAGGGACAACCTACGAGCAGTACTTC. As protein: CASSLAGTGTTYEQYF.

This clonotype was counted at least ten times. The chain links TRBV4-1 to TRBJ2-1; 8 nucleotides match TRBD1. Unmatched junction bases numbered 5, after V lost 4 bases and J lost 6 bases. Germline CDR1 and CDR2: MGHRA and YSYEKL. The CDR3 covers 14 residues. The CDR3 DNA sequence: TGCGCCAGCAGCCGGGGACAGGTGGGCAATGAGCAGTTCTTC. Translating gives CASSRGQVGNEQFF.

This chain joins TRBV29-1 and TRBJ1-2; tentatively, D is TRBD1 (6 bases). With 0 bases removed from V and 4 bases from J, the gap between germline ends came to 9 bases. In germline, CDR1 is SQVTM, CDR2 ANQGSEA. This CDR3 region has 13 residues. The CDR3 reads CSVEEETGYGYTF. CDR3 sequence (DNA): TGCAGCGTTGAAGAGGAGACAGGCTATGGCTACACCTTC.

The CDR3 region has the DNA TGTGCCACCAGCAGAGTTCGCCCTGTGTTAGAGACCCAGTACTTC. Its translation: CATSRVRPVLETQYF. The chain is built from TRBV15 and TRBJ2-5; no definite D call. V lost 1 base to trimming and J lost 4 bases, with 13 bases between them. There are 15 residues in the CDR3. Germline V gene data show CDR1 as LNHNV and CDR2 as YYDKDF (reference sequence). Full variable domain (missing parts from reference TRBV15 and TRBJ2-5): DAMVIQNPRYQVTQFGKPVTLSCSQTLNHNVMYWYQQKSSQAPKLLFHYYDKDFNNEADTPDNFQSRRPNTSFCFLDIRSPGLGDTAMYLCATSRVRPVLETQYFGPGTRLLVL.

With respect to this clonotype: The CDR3 carries no conserved terminal phenylalanine or tryptophan, so it likely arises from a read error. The rearrangement links TRBV30 to TRBJ1-6; maybe TRBD1 (6 bases). This CDR3 region has 13 residues. Trimming took off 4 bases at V and 4 bases at J, with 8 bases between the two ends. CDR1 is GTSNPN and CDR2 is SVGIG in the germline V gene (reference sequence). Here the CDR3 DNA reads TGTGCCTGGAAACAGGGATATAATTCACCCCTCCACTAT. This codes for CAWKQGYNSPLHY.

In nucleotides, the CDR3 is TGTGCCAGCAGCTTAATCATCAGTGGGGAGCTGTTTTTT. Its protein is CASSLIISGELFF. The chain combines TRBV7-9 with TRBJ2-2; D ambiguous. V was pared by 2 bases and J by 8 bases, with 9 bases between. The CDR3 length is 13 residues. Germline V lookup: CDR1 SEHNR, CDR2 FQNEAQ (reference sequence).

The table lists this clonotype with many counts. The chain recombines TRBV2 with TRBJ1-6, with D tentatively TRBD1 (5 bases). The CDR3 has 14 residues. V dropped 5 bases and J dropped 5 bases, with 10 bases sitting between them. Germline CDR1 reads SNHLY; CDR2 reads FYNNEI. The CDR3 reads CASSLDSHNSPLHF. CDR3 coding DNA: TGTGCCAGCAGTCTCGACAGCCATAATTCACCCCTCCACTTT.

This clonotype turned up a few times. The chain combines TRBV15 with TRBJ1-1; D is uncertain. Germline assignment: CDR1 LNHNV and CDR2 YYDKDF (reference sequence). Trimming removed 0 bases from V and 7 bases from J, with 6 bases in between. CDR3 length: 12 amino acids. In DNA, the CDR3 is TGTGCCACCAGCAGAGATCTGGATGAAGCTTTCTTT. Its translation: CATSRDLDEAFF.

This clonotype was seen just once. CDR3 DNA: TGCAGTGCAAGGGACAGGGGGCTTGAAGCTTTCTTT. As protein: CSARDRGLEAFF. The V gene is TRBV20-1, the J gene TRBJ1-1, with TRBD1 identical over 12 bases. Losses at the gene ends were 6 bases for V and 7 bases for J; bases not matched to a gene: 3. The V gene's germline CDR1 is DFQATT and CDR2 SNEGSKA (reference sequence). The CDR3 is made up of 12 amino acids.

The rearrangement uses TRBV19 and TRBJ1-1; D remains unclear. This CDR3 has 11 residues. Trimming shortened V by 8 bases and J by 6 bases, and 10 bases separated the two germline ends. CDR1 is LNHDA and CDR2 is SQIVND in the germline V gene (reference sequence). The CDR3 here is CASGLYPEAFF. CDR3 DNA sequence: TGTGCCAGTGGATTATACCCTGAAGCTTTCTTT.

The CDR3 coding sequence is TGCAGTGCTTGGCAGGGTAGCAATCAGCCCCAGCATTTT. Translated: CSAWQGSNQPQHF. The V gene is TRBV20-1, the J gene TRBJ1-5, with TRBD1 as a possible D gene (5 bases). CDR1 and CDR2 from the germline V gene are DFQATT and SNEGSKA (reference sequence). This CDR3 comprises 13 residues. Trimming left V 5 bases short and J 0 bases short, with 8 bases between.

This clonotype has ten or more counts. The chain couples TRBV5-1 to TRBJ1-1; a possible D gene is TRBD1 (5 bases). Germline V CDR1 and CDR2: SGHRS, YFSETQ. The V and J ends lost 5 bases and 1 base respectively, with 12 bases between them. CDR3 length: 14 amino acids. The CDR3 sequence: CASSPQGTNTEAFF. The CDR3 nucleotides are TGCGCCAGCAGTCCGCAGGGCACGAACACTGAAGCTTTCTTT.

The rearrangement links TRBV24-1 to TRBJ2-1, with D possibly matching TRBD1 (5 bases). V gave up 0 bases and J gave up 7 bases, with 15 bases separating them. Germline V gene data show CDR1 as KGHDR and CDR2 as SFDVKD. This CDR3 is built from 16 residues. CDR3: CATSDLSSGLGNEQFF. Written as DNA, the CDR3 is TGTGCCACCAGTGATTTGTCGTCAGGGCTCGGTAATGAGCAGTTCTTC.

This clonotype appeared many times. The V call is TRBV6-6, the J call TRBJ1-1; D not certain. Looked up from germline, CDR1 is MNHNY and CDR2 is SVGAGI (reference sequence). The germline V and J ends were trimmed by 0 bases and 1 base, with 12 bases remaining between them. The CDR3 runs to 16 residues. The CDR3 DNA sequence: TGTGCCAGCAGTTACTCTGTTGCCGCTAGGAACACTGAAGCTTTCTTT. Residues: CASSYSVAARNTEAFF.

This rearrangement joins TRBV19 to TRBJ2-7, with TRBD1 as a possible D gene (6 bases). V lost 8 bases and J lost 3, with 20 bases in between. The CDR3 consists of 15 residues. Germline V gene lookup returns CDR1 LNHDA and CDR2 SQIVND (reference sequence). CDR3 sequence: CASGTSTGVFYEQYF. CDR3 nucleotide sequence: TGTGCCAGTGGTACCTCGACAGGAGTCTTCTACGAGCAGTACTTC.

Regarding this clonotype: A single base separates this from a much larger clone, so it may be a read error. J is TRBJ2-1 and V is TRBV7-2; possible D gene TRBD2, 6 bases. The CDR3 contains 13 residues. Germline V CDR1 and CDR2: SGHTA, FQGNSA. CDR3 bases: TGTGCCAGCAGCTTAGGCTTATGGGGGGAGCAGCTCTTC. Protein product: CASSLGLWGEQLF. The entire variable domain, with the rest obtained from reference TRBV7-2 and TRBJ2-1, is as follows: GAGVSQSPSNKVTEKGKDVELRCDPISGHTALYWYRQSLGQGLEFLIYFQGNSAPDKSGLPSDRFSAERTGGSVSTLTIQRTQQEDSAVYLCASSLGLWGEQLFGPGTRLTVL.

Of note for this clonotype: Given a much more abundant clone one base away, this may be a read error. The chain has TRBV7-2 and TRBJ2-7; unclear D gene. V was trimmed by 0 bases and J by 1 base, leaving 4 bases between them. In germline, CDR1 is SGHTA, CDR2 FQGNSA. This CDR3 has 13 residues. CDR3: CASSLAQSYEQYF. DNA of the CDR3: TGTGCCAGCAGCTTAGCACAGTCCTACGAGCAGTACTTC. Full variable domain (outside the CDR3, taken from reference TRBV7-2 and TRBJ2-7): GAGVSQSPSNKVTEKGKDVELRCDPISGHTALYWYRQSLGQGLEFLIYFQGNSAPDKSGLPSDRFSAERTGGSVSTLTIQRTQQEDSAVYLCASSLAQSYEQYFGPGTRLTVT.